This T cell receptor beta chain derives from a study of blood T cell repertoires in COVID-19. Study background: COVID-19 samples collected from the United States, Italy and Spain covered acute and convalescent phases.

CDR3 length equals 14 residues. V lost 4 bases and J lost 0, with 7 bases in between. Per germline, CDR1 MNHEY and CDR2 SVGEGT. Per the original methods: Estimated nucleated cell counts came from reference gene primer amplification. The protocol was immunoSEQ multiplex PCR, while the TCRdb copy is restricted to in-frame clones and leaves out a portion. V and J calls and clone size are those listed in that table; D and trimming were worked out from the DNA. The sample carries more than 95,000 clones, roughly 86% recorded once. The source is a human donor in a cohort sampled during active COVID-19. Sequences were obtained from peripheral blood. This chain uses TRBV6-2 or TRBV6-3 with TRBJ1-5, with no clear D. The CDR3 sequence is CASSLYSSNQPQHF. CDR3 DNA sequence: TGTGCCAGCAGTTTGTACAGTAGCAATCAGCCCCAGCATTTT.